The 28 T cell receptor beta chains listed next were all sequenced from one sample in a study of blood T cell repertoires in COVID-19 (dated by TCRdb to 2020 to 2022). Library construction relied on the immunoSEQ multiplex PCR assay. Drawn from immuneACCESS, this table holds only the in-frame rearrangements with V and J called that TCRdb kept. Clones are partly lost; checked studies trace under half to an unresolved V gene and leave the rest unexplained. For this sample there are approximately 260,000 clones; roughly 86% appear just once. The ten largest clones add up to roughly 3.1% of the sample. The sample consisted of PBMCs or T cells enriched from blood (not recorded which). These TCRs come from a woman in her thirties or forties with acute COVID-19.

The rearrangement joins TRBV27 to TRBJ2-3; D not certain. CDR1 is MNHEY and CDR2 is SMNVEV in the germline V gene (reference sequence). CDR3 length equals 13 residues. Trimming cost V 2 bases and J 1 base, with 4 bases left between them. Here the CDR3 reads CASSLAGTDTQYF. The CDR3 nucleotides are TGTGCCAGCAGTTTAGCGGGCACAGATACGCAGTATTTT.

The genes are TRBV14 and TRBJ2-1; D is undetermined. CDR1 SGHDN and CDR2 FVKESK come from the germline V gene. Trimming removed 4 bases at V and 0 bases at J, with 10 bases between. The length of the CDR3 is 15 residues. In DNA, the CDR3 is TGTGCCAGCAGCCCCAACCCCGGCTCCTACAATGAGCAGTTCTTC. Translation gives CASSPNPGSYNEQFF.

The CDR3 loop reads CASSIEPNSPLHF. CDR3 nucleotides: TGTGCCAGTAGTATCGAGCCTAATTCACCCCTCCACTTT. This chain uses TRBV19 with TRBJ1-6; the D is unclear. This CDR3 contains 13 residues. CDR1 is LNHDA, CDR2 SQIVND, per germline (reference sequence). The germline V and J ends were trimmed by 3 bases and 6 bases, with 6 bases remaining between them.

The chain recombines TRBV9 with TRBJ2-1, with unresolved D. The CDR3 consists of 14 residues. Germline-derived CDR1 and CDR2 are SGDLS and YYNGEE. V lost 0 bases and J 2 bases, leaving 6 bases between the germline ends. CDR3 residues: CASSVAVAYNEQFF. The CDR3 DNA is TGTGCCAGCAGCGTAGCGGTCGCCTACAATGAGCAGTTCTTC.

This clone has only a few counts. The chain uses TRBV12-3 or TRBV12-4 and TRBJ1-4; 7 bases map to TRBD1. The CDR3 sequence is 11 residues long. Germline trimming cut 6 bases from V and 10 bases from J; bases unmatched to any gene: 2. The CDR3 nucleotides read TGTGCCAGCAGCGACAGGGTAAAACTGTTTTTT. Translating gives CASSDRVKLFF.

The V call is TRBV14, the J call TRBJ2-7; TRBD1 agrees at 7 bases. This CDR3 is built from 15 residues. CDR1 and CDR2 (germline): SGHDN, FVKESK. With V trimmed by 6 bases and J by 4 bases, 12 bases remained unmatched. The CDR3 loop reads CASSQGEGAGYEQYF. CDR3 bases: TGTGCCAGCAGTCAGGGCGAGGGGGCAGGATACGAGCAGTACTTC.

This clone came up a few times. This rearrangement joins TRBV27 to TRBJ2-7, with 8 bases fitting TRBD1. The germline V gene has CDR1 MNHEY and CDR2 SMNVEV (reference sequence). The CDR3 consists of 14 residues. With V trimmed by 6 bases and J by 5 bases, 9 bases remained unmatched. The CDR3, as DNA: TGTGCCAGCAGCTACCGGGACAGGATCCACGAGCAGTACTTC. The encoded protein is CASSYRDRIHEQYF.

The V call is TRBV5-1, the J call TRBJ1-1; D is unclear. Looked up from germline, CDR1 is SGHRS and CDR2 is YFSETQ. CDR3 length: 12 amino acids. Trimming cost V 4 bases and J 5 bases, with 9 bases left between them. CDR3 coding DNA: TGCGCCAGCAGCCCTAGAGGGACTGAAGCTTTCTTT. This codes for CASSPRGTEAFF.

This rearrangement joins TRBV5-1 to TRBJ1-1; the match to TRBD1 covers 8 bases. The V segment lost 0 bases and the J segment 0 bases; nucleotides outside the gene matches: 4. CDR1 is SGHRS, CDR2 YFSETQ, per germline. CDR3 size: 16 residues. The DNA for the CDR3 is TGCGCCAGCAGCTTGGGAGGCAGGGGGCTGAACACTGAAGCTTTCTTT. This encodes CASSLGGRGLNTEAFF.

In its sample, this clone was seen once. V usage is TRBV2 and J usage is TRBJ2-7; D is possibly TRBD2 (5 bases). The CDR3 contains 15 residues. V lost 6 bases and J 1 base, leaving 16 bases between the germline ends. Germline V gene data show CDR1 as SNHLY and CDR2 as FYNNEI. This CDR3 reads CASRKDTSSSYEQYF. CDR3 DNA sequence: TGTGCCAGCAGGAAAGACACTAGTAGTTCCTACGAGCAGTACTTC.

The chain has TRBV2 and TRBJ1-2, with a tentative D call TRBD1 (5 bases). Germline CDR1 SNHLY, CDR2 FYNNEI. Trimming removed 8 bases from V and 8 bases from J, with 18 bases in between. The CDR3 consists of 13 residues. This CDR3 reads CASPMGLAAGYTF. CDR3 nucleotide sequence: TGTGCCAGCCCGATGGGACTCGCTGCGGGCTACACCTTC.

About this clone: The junction departs from germline at one end; a sequencing error may be responsible. Additional DNA sequences in this sample encode the identical CDR3. The rearrangement uses TRBV11-3 and TRBJ2-7, with TRBD2 matching over 7 bases. The CDR3 loop spans 12 amino acids. The germline V gene has CDR1 SGHNT and CDR2 YENEEA. In DNA, the CDR3 is TGTGCCAGCAGCCGGGGACTACACGAGCAATACTTC. The encoded protein is CASSRGLHEQYF.

This clone was detected once. The V gene is TRBV6-5, the J gene TRBJ1-2, with D uncertain. CDR3 size: 14 residues. Trimming removed 6 bases at V and 8 bases at J, with 19 bases between. The germline CDR1 and CDR2 sequences are MNHEY and SVGAGI. DNA for the CDR3: TGTGCCAGCAGCCTACACCAACTATATGGAGGCTACACCTTC. This translates into CASSLHQLYGGYTF.

As to this clone: This clone may be a read error of a much larger clone one base away. This chain joins TRBV12-3 or TRBV12-4 and TRBJ2-7, with unresolved D. The CDR3 loop spans 11 amino acids. V dropped 2 bases and J dropped 3 bases, with 2 bases sitting between them. The CDR3 spells CASSLHYEQYF. CDR3 nucleotide sequence: TGTGCCAGCAGTTTACACTACGAGCAGTACTTC.

The chain is built from TRBV5-1 and TRBJ2-1; D call uncertain. CDR1 SGHRS and CDR2 YFSETQ come from the germline V gene. The CDR3 has 13 amino acids. V lost 4 bases, J lost 6 bases, and 11 bases lay in between. The CDR3 DNA follows: TGCGCCAGCAGCCCCTTAACTGCCAATGAGCAGTTCTTC. Its protein product is CASSPLTANEQFF. The complete variable domain, with remaining parts taken from reference TRBV5-1 and TRBJ2-1, reads KAGVTQTPRYLIKTRGQQVTLSCSPISGHRSVSWYQQTPGQGLQFLFEYFSETQRNKGNFPGRFSGRQFSNSRSEMNVSTLELGDSALYLCASSPLTANEQFFGPGTRLTVL.

The chain recombines TRBV4-1 with TRBJ2-7, with no clear D. Trimming took off 4 bases at V and 6 bases at J, with 13 bases between the two ends. Germline assignment: CDR1 MGHRA and CDR2 YSYEKL. This CDR3 is 13 amino acids long. The CDR3 DNA is TGCGCCAGCAGCCCCCAAAGCGTGGGCGAGCAGTACTTC. This codes for CASSPQSVGEQYF.

The V call is TRBV19, the J call TRBJ1-6, with TRBD1 as a possible D gene (5 bases). The ends were cut back, 3 bases at V and 3 bases at J, with 12 bases in the middle. CDR3 length: 16 amino acids. In germline, CDR1 is LNHDA, CDR2 SQIVND (reference sequence). The CDR3 protein is CASSMEGHLYNSPLHF. CDR3 in DNA: TGTGCCAGTAGTATGGAAGGACACCTCTATAATTCACCCCTCCACTTT.

This chain joins TRBV11-2 and TRBJ2-5; 13 bases line up with TRBD2. The CDR3 contains 17 residues. V shed 0 bases and J 5 bases; nucleotides not matched to a gene: 6. Germline V gives CDR1 SGHAT, CDR2 FQNNGV. Here the CDR3 reads CASSLDLLAGGHETQYF. In nucleotides, the CDR3 is TGTGCCAGCAGCTTAGACCTACTAGCGGGAGGGCATGAGACCCAGTACTTC.

The rearrangement joins TRBV15 to TRBJ2-5, with D uncertain. The germline gives CDR1 LNHNV, CDR2 YYDKDF (reference sequence). The ends were cut back, 0 bases at V and 4 bases at J, with 6 bases in the middle. The CDR3 totals 13 residues. The CDR3 coding sequence is TGTGCCACCAGCAGAGATAGACTAGAGACCCAGTACTTC. It specifies CATSRDRLETQYF.

This chain joins TRBV30 and TRBJ2-4; D possibly corresponds to TRBD2 (6 bases). Per germline, CDR1 GTSNPN and CDR2 SVGIG (reference sequence). V lost 5 bases and J lost 3, with 17 bases in between. The CDR3 covers 15 residues. The CDR3 reads CAWGQGSGFKNIQYF. In DNA form, the CDR3 reads TGTGCCTGGGGGCAAGGTAGCGGCTTCAAAAACATTCAGTACTTC.

In this sample, this clone turned up many times. The CDR3 DNA follows: TGCGCCAGCAGCCAAGACGAGGGGTCAGGGGCACAAAACACTGAAGCTTTCTTT. It is translated as CASSQDEGSGAQNTEAFF. The V gene is TRBV4-1, the J gene TRBJ1-1, with D perhaps TRBD1 (6 bases). V lost 0 bases and J 2 bases, leaving 19 bases between the germline ends. From germline, CDR1 is MGHRA and CDR2 YSYEKL. The CDR3 contains 18 residues.

The genes are TRBV19 and TRBJ1-2, with 7 bases fitting TRBD1. The V gene's germline CDR1 is LNHDA and CDR2 SQIVND (reference sequence). After removal of 5 bases from V and 7 bases from J, the junction contained 16 bases not matched to a gene. The CDR3 contains 16 residues. CDR3 sequence reads: CASSLNRGEGILGYTF. CDR3 DNA: TGTGCCAGTAGTCTCAACAGGGGCGAGGGGATTCTTGGCTACACCTTC.

The rearrangement uses TRBV9 and TRBJ1-6, with D maybe TRBD1 (6 bases). This CDR3 spans 13 amino acids. The V end lost 4 bases, the J end lost 9 bases, and 11 bases lay between the germline ends. Germline V gene sequence: CDR1 SGDLS, CDR2 YYNGEE. For the CDR3, the DNA is TGTGCCAGCAGCACGGCAGGGGTTTCACCCCTCCACTTT. Protein: CASSTAGVSPLHF.

The chain couples TRBV6-5 to TRBJ1-1, with D possibly matching TRBD1 (6 bases). The V gene lost 4 bases and the J gene lost 4 bases, with 13 bases spanning the gap. The CDR3 contains 14 residues. Germline CDR1 and CDR2: MNHEY and SVGAGI. In DNA, the CDR3 is TGTGCCAGCAGTTCTTCCCGCAGGGGCACTGAAGCTTTCTTT. Protein product: CASSSSRRGTEAFF.

The CDR3 region is CATSDGSGYGYTF. CDR3 nucleotides: TGTGCCACCAGTGATGGTTCAGGCTATGGCTACACCTTC. The chain joins TRBV24-1 to TRBJ1-2; no clear D gene. The V end was cut by 3 bases, the J end by 4 bases, with 8 bases between. CDR1 KGHDR and CDR2 SFDVKD come from the germline V gene. There are 13 residues in the CDR3.

V is TRBV4-1 and J is TRBJ2-1; the match to TRBD2 covers 7 bases. The trim removed 4 bases at V and 8 bases at J, leaving 8 bases unmatched. The CDR3 contains 14 residues. Germline assignment: CDR1 MGHRA and CDR2 YSYEKL. CDR3 DNA sequence: TGCGCCAGCAGCCCACCCGGTCGGGGGGATGAGCAGTTCTTC. This translates into CASSPPGRGDEQFF.

The chain uses TRBV5-1 and TRBJ2-1; 14 bases map to TRBD2. The CDR3 spans 16 residues. The V gene end was trimmed by 4 bases and the J gene end by 7 bases; junction bases not matched to a gene: 7. Looked up from germline, CDR1 is SGHRS and CDR2 is YFSETQ. The CDR3 DNA reads as TGCGCCAGCAGCATGACTAGCGGGAGGGCCGGAAATGAGCAGTTCTTC. This codes for CASSMTSGRAGNEQFF.

The gene calls are TRBV7-9 and TRBJ1-5; TRBD1 aligns across 7 bases. The CDR3 is 13 residues long. J lost 6 bases, V lost 8 bases, and 7 bases had no gene match. Per germline, CDR1 SEHNR and CDR2 FQNEAQ (reference sequence). The CDR3 DNA sequence: TGTGCCAGCCAACAGGGGATGGGTCAGCCCCAGCATTTT. It specifies CASQQGMGQPQHF.